These T cell receptor beta chains were read from a single sample in a study of blood T cell repertoires in COVID-19. Assay: immunoSEQ multiplex PCR; the TCRdb copy retains only in-frame clones and omits some. The data contain under 300,000 clones, about nine tenths of them seen just once; the ten biggest clones take up about 6%. Sequencing was done on a sample of PBMCs or T cells enriched from blood (not recorded which). The receptors here all came from a woman between 25 and 40 years old with acute COVID-19. Each CDR3 is given with its conserved first and last residue. The D gene is left open where the match is weak. Clone size is shown for a subset of rows, as once, few, many or a class of expanded clone.

d_gene	v_gene	abundance	j_gene	CDR3nt	CDR3aa
TRBD2	TRBV28	-	TRBJ2-2	TGTGCCAGCAGTTCGCTTGCTAGCGGGACTGGCACCGGGGAGCTGTTTTTT	CASSSLASGTGTGELFF
-	TRBV27	-	TRBJ2-7	TGTGCCAGCAGTTTATTGGACAGCAAAAATGGGGAGCAGTACTTC	CASSLLDSKNGEQYF
-	TRBV5-6	once	TRBJ2-6	TGTGCCAGCAGCTTGATTCGGGGAGTCTCTGGGGCCAACGTCCTGACTTTC	CASSLIRGVSGANVLTF
TRBD1	TRBV19	-	TRBJ1-3	TGTGCCAGTAGTATGGACAGGGCGACCTCTGGAAACACCATATATTTT	CASSMDRATSGNTIYF
TRBD2	TRBV4-3	-	TRBJ2-7	TGCGCCAGCAGCCATTCTCGGACTAGCTACGAGCAGTACTTC	CASSHSRTSYEQYF
TRBD1	TRBV6-1	-	TRBJ2-2	TGTGCCAGCAGTGATGGGGACAGGGGGCACGGTTGGGTCCCCGGGGAGCTGTTTTTT	CASSDGDRGHGWVPGELFF
TRBD2	TRBV4-1	-	TRBJ2-4	TGCGCCAGCAGCCAACTAGCGGGGGCTGGAGACATTCAGTACTTC	CASSQLAGAGDIQYF
-	TRBV30	-	TRBJ1-2	TGTGCCTGGATGGAGCTCCGTGGCTACACCTTC	CAWMELRGYTF
-	TRBV28	once	TRBJ2-3	TGTGCCAGCAGTTTAATAGTCCCGACAGACCTTAATACGCAGTATTTT	CASSLIVPTDLNTQYF
TRBD1	TRBV3-1/TRBV3-2	-	TRBJ2-1	TGTGCCAGCAGCCAACACGTTCCGGGACAGGGATTCAACAATGAGCAGTTCTTC	CASSQHVPGQGFNNEQFF
-	TRBV19	-	TRBJ2-6	TGTGCCAGTAGTACCGGTACCAACGTCCTGACTTTC	CASSTGTNVLTF
-	TRBV25-1	-	TRBJ1-1	TGTGCCAGCAGTACGCTGGGGGGCACTGAAGCTTTCTTT	CASSTLGGTEAFF
TRBD1	TRBV30	-	TRBJ1-4	TGTGCCTGGAGGTTCGGGACAGGGAATGAAAAACTGTTTTTT	CAWRFGTGNEKLFF
TRBD1	TRBV5-1	-	TRBJ1-6	TGCGCCAGCAGCTTGGACAGGGGCGCCTATAATTCACCCCTCCACTTT	CASSLDRGAYNSPLHF
-	TRBV5-5	-	TRBJ2-1	TGTGCCAGCAGCTCTCCCAAGGACTATCGTAGCTCCTACAATGAGCAGTTCTTC	CASSSPKDYRSSYNEQFF
-	TRBV3-1/TRBV3-2	-	TRBJ1-2	TGTGCCAGCAGCCAAGATACAGCTCGGTCGCGTGGCTACACCTTC	CASSQDTARSRGYTF
-	TRBV28	-	TRBJ1-6	TGTGCCAGCAGATTCGGGGGATTCAACTCACCCCTCCACTTT	CASRFGGFNSPLHF
-	TRBV5-6	-	TRBJ1-4	TGTGCCAGCAGCCAAGAAACAGCACCTAATGAAAAACTGTTTTTT	CASSQETAPNEKLFF
-	TRBV29-1	-	TRBJ1-6	TGCAGCGTTGCGAGCTCCTATAATTCACCCCTCCACTTT	CSVASSYNSPLHF
-	TRBV2	-	TRBJ1-3	TGTGCCAGCAGTGGGAGGGACTCTGGAAACACCATATATTTT	CASSGRDSGNTIYF
-	TRBV5-1	-	TRBJ2-5	TGCGCCAGCAGCTTGTACGCAGGGGAAACGGAGACCCAGTACTTC	CASSLYAGETETQYF
TRBD1	TRBV7-9	-	TRBJ2-5	TGTGCCAGCAGCGAGGGACAGGCAAACAAAGCCCAGTACTTC	CASSEGQANKAQYF
-	TRBV5-5	-	TRBJ2-1	TGTGCCAGCAGCTTGGGCGGACTTAGCTCCTACAATGAGCAGTTCTTC	CASSLGGLSSYNEQFF
-	TRBV5-1	once	TRBJ2-3	TGCGCCAGCAGCCATACAGGGATATATACAGATACGCAGTATTTT	CASSHTGIYTDTQYF
-	TRBV28	once	TRBJ2-7	TGTGCCAGCAGTTTCTCTTTCCTAACGGGCGAGCAGTACTTC	CASSFSFLTGEQYF
-	TRBV11-2	-	TRBJ1-1	TGTGCCAGCAGCTTAGCCTCTCAGGGGTTCACTGAAGCTTTCTTT	CASSLASQGFTEAFF
-	TRBV20-1	-	TRBJ1-1	TGCAGTGCTAGTCGTCGGCAGGGTTATATTGAAGCTTTCTTT	CSASRRQGYIEAFF
TRBD1	TRBV6-5	-	TRBJ2-7	TGTGCCAGCAGCGAGACAGGGGCATCCTACGAGCAGTACTTC	CASSETGASYEQYF
-	TRBV10-3	-	TRBJ1-5	TGTGCCATCAGGGGGGCTGCTAGCAATCAGCCCCAGCATTTT	CAIRGAASNQPQHF
-	TRBV2	-	TRBJ1-5	TGTGCCATCGCGACGACAGATAATCAGCCCCAGCATTTT	CAIATTDNQPQHF
TRBD1	TRBV2	-	TRBJ1-4	TGTGCCGGAGGGGGCCAGACTAATGAAAAACTGTTTTTT	CAGGGQTNEKLFF
TRBD1	TRBV10-3	-	TRBJ1-1	TGTGCCATTGGGGGACAGCTAAACACTGAAGCTTTCTTT	CAIGGQLNTEAFF
TRBD2	TRBV6-5	once	TRBJ2-5	TGTGCCAGCAGTTACGGACTAGCGGGAGAGACCCAGTACTTC	CASSYGLAGETQYF
-	TRBV5-1	-	TRBJ1-2	TGCGCCAGCAGCTTATCGGACATCTATGGCTACACCTTC	CASSLSDIYGYTF
-	TRBV5-8	-	TRBJ2-5	TGTGCCAGCAGCTTGGGGCAGGGGTTTCAAGAGACCCAGTACTTC	CASSLGQGFQETQYF
TRBD1	TRBV24-1	-	TRBJ2-1	TGTGCCACCAGTGATCCGAGGACAGGGGACGCTTATAATGAGCAGTTCTTC	CATSDPRTGDAYNEQFF
TRBD1	TRBV27	-	TRBJ1-5	TGTGCCAGCAGTTCAACGGACAGGGGGCATCAGCCCCAGCATTTT	CASSSTDRGHQPQHF
-	TRBV18	-	TRBJ2-6	TGTGCCAGCTCACCCAGGCGGGCCTCTGGGGCCAACGTCCTGACTTTC	CASSPRRASGANVLTF
TRBD2	TRBV19	-	TRBJ2-1	TGTGCCAGTAGTATAGGTGGGGCGGGAGGGTATGAGCAGTTCTTC	CASSIGGAGGYEQFF
-	TRBV7-2	-	TRBJ2-2	TGTGCCAGCAGCTTAAGGAGGGGGCTGGGTACCGGGGAGCTGTTTTTT	CASSLRRGLGTGELFF
-	TRBV19	-	TRBJ2-2	TGTGCCAGTAGTACAGGGATACAGAACACCGGGGAGCTGTTTTTT	CASSTGIQNTGELFF